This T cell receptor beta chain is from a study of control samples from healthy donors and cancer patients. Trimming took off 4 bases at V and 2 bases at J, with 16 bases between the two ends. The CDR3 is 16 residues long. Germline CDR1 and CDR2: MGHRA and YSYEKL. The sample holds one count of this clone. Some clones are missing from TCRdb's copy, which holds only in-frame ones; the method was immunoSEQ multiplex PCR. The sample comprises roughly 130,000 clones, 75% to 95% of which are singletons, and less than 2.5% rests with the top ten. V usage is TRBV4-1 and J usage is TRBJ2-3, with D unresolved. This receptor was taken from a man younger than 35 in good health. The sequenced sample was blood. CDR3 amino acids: CASSPRTPSHTDTQYF. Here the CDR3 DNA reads TGCGCCAGCAGCCCCAGGACCCCGAGTCACACAGATACGCAGTATTTT.